This T cell receptor (beta chain) was documented in a study of shared clonotypes between healthy human individuals. Clones were read by immunoSEQ multiplex PCR, and TCRdb kept only the in-frame ones, dropping some. This table has approximately 500,000 clones, about three quarters appearing once. The study drew its donors from healthy HIV-negative adults without recent acute infections or vaccinations. Germline V gene data show CDR1 as SGHRS and CDR2 as YFSETQ. Losses at the gene ends were 3 bases for V and 0 bases for J; bases not matched to a gene: 2. CDR3 size: 17 residues. The sequenced sample was PBMCs. The chain combines TRBV5-1 with TRBJ2-2; 13 bases map to TRBD2. This clonotype was sampled from a woman aged 40 to 50 in good health. Some clones in this sample may be carry-over from other donors' samples. The CDR3 protein is CASSSLAGGTNTGELFF. Written as DNA, the CDR3 is TGCGCCAGCAGCTCACTAGCGGGAGGGACGAACACCGGGGAGCTGTTTTTT.